The 21 T cell receptor beta chains presented below share a single source sample, sequenced in a study of OX40 agonist ivuxolimab in advanced cancers. Only in-frame clones appear in the TCRdb table, and some are missing; sequencing was by immunoSEQ multiplex PCR. Of some 60,000 clones listed, more than 70% are singletons. The sample here was CD4+ or CD8+ T cells sorted from blood, taken in a trial of the OX40 agonist ivuxolimab. These receptors were obtained from an adult with an advanced solid tumor such as melanoma, head and neck, liver or kidney cancer.

A single count supports this clone. The rearrangement uses TRBV7-9 and TRBJ1-6, with D perhaps matching TRBD1 (6 bases). CDR1 SEHNR and CDR2 FQNEAQ come from the germline V gene (reference sequence). The CDR3 is 16 residues long. Trimming shortened V by 3 bases and J by 7 bases, and 16 bases separated the two germline ends. CDR3 loop: CASSLRGGRGNSPLHF. CDR3 nucleotide sequence: TGTGCCAGCAGCTTGCGGGGGGGGCGTGGGAATTCACCCCTCCACTTT.

This chain links TRBV7-8 with TRBJ1-2, with TRBD1 matching over 9 bases. V shed 4 bases, J shed 6 bases, and the junction held 6 bases outside the gene matches. CDR3 size: 14 residues. Germline loops: CDR1 SGHVS, CDR2 FQNEAQ. CDR3 nucleotide sequence: TGTGCCAGCAGCTCTAAAGGGACAGGGAATGGCTACACCTTC. This codes for CASSSKGTGNGYTF. Complete variable domain (other parts from reference TRBV7-8 and TRBJ1-2): GAGVSQSPRYKVAKRGQDVALRCDPISGHVSLFWYQQALGQGPEFLTYFQNEAQLDKSGLPSDRFFAERPEGSVSTLKIQRTQQEDSAVYLCASSSKGTGNGYTFGSGTRLTVV.

V usage is TRBV6-1 and J usage is TRBJ1-5, with unresolved D. V was trimmed by 9 bases and J by 7 bases, leaving 16 bases between them. Germline CDR1 reads MNHNS; CDR2 reads SASEGT. This CDR3 region has 13 residues. CDR3 protein: CASGPPLAQPQHF. In DNA form, the CDR3 reads TGTGCCAGTGGTCCCCCTCTCGCACAGCCCCAGCATTTT.

This rearrangement joins TRBV19 to TRBJ2-7, with 8 bases fitting TRBD1. V gave up 10 bases and J gave up 0 bases; unmatched junction bases: 8. Looked up from germline, CDR1 is LNHDA and CDR2 is SQIVND (reference sequence). This CDR3 is 14 amino acids long. The CDR3 DNA reads as TGTGCCAACCAAAACAGGGGGGTCTCCTACGAGCAGTACTTC. Protein product: CANQNRGVSYEQYF.

Written as DNA, the CDR3 is TGTGCCAGCAGTTCCTCGGTGGGTCGGGGCCGAGGGCACTACGAGCAGTACTTC. Protein sequence: CASSSSVGRGRGHYEQYF. V is TRBV28 and J is TRBJ2-7; D may correspond to TRBD1 or TRBD2 (5 bases each). The V end was cut by 4 bases, the J end by 3 bases, with 25 bases between. CDR1 MDHEN and CDR2 SYDVKM come from the germline V gene. The CDR3 extends over 18 amino acids.

The chain carries TRBV7-7 and TRBJ2-1; 9 nucleotides agree with TRBD1. V lost 5 bases and J lost 7; bases outside the gene matches: 6. The CDR3 spans 14 residues. Looked up from germline, CDR1 is SSHAT and CDR2 is FNYEAQ (reference sequence). The CDR3 bases are TGTGCCAGCAGCACAGGGGGCGCAGGGAATGAGCAGTTCTTC. Encoded protein: CASSTGGAGNEQFF. Looking up the rest from reference TRBV7-7 and TRBJ2-1 gives the full variable domain: GAGVSQSPRYKVTKRGQDVTLRCDPISSHATLYWYQQALGQGPEFLTYFNYEAQPDKSGLPSDRFSAERPEGSISTLTIQRTEQRDSAMYRCASSTGGAGNEQFFGPGTRLTVL.

The chain has TRBV6-5 and TRBJ2-7; D call uncertain. CDR1 and CDR2 from the germline V gene are MNHEY and SVGAGI. The germline V and J ends were trimmed by 2 bases and 8 bases, with 7 bases remaining between them. The CDR3 contains 11 residues. Here the CDR3 reads CASSYRLQQYF. Written as DNA, the CDR3 is TGTGCCAGCAGTTACCGGCTACAGCAGTACTTC.

The chain couples TRBV21-1 to TRBJ2-7. TRBV21-1 represents a pseudogene. CDR3 length: 14 amino acids. CDR3 bases: TGTGCCAGCAGCTTACCTGGGACCTACCACGAGCAGTACTTC. Translating gives CASSLPGTYHEQYF.

This clone occurred a few times. The chain carries TRBV4-3 and TRBJ1-4, with a weak D call TRBD1 (5 bases). The germline V gene encodes CDR1 LGHNA and CDR2 YSLEER. This CDR3 has 15 residues. V was clipped by 3 bases and J by 7 bases, with 15 bases between them. CDR3 sequence (DNA): TGCGCCAGCAGCCAGGGCCGGGGGGTACGTGAAAAACTGTTTTTT. This translates into CASSQGRGVREKLFF.

The chain carries TRBV5-1 and TRBJ1-1; D may be TRBD1 (5 bases). Germline V gene data show CDR1 as SGHRS and CDR2 as YFSETQ. V shed 0 bases and J shed 13 bases, with 19 bases lying between them. This CDR3 contains 14 residues. Here the CDR3 DNA reads TGCGCCAGCAGCTTGGAGGGGAACACCCAATTGGGTTTCTTT. Encoded protein: CASSLEGNTQLGFF.

This sequence joins TRBV7-8 and TRBJ1-1; D gene ambiguous. Germline-derived CDR1 and CDR2 are SGHVS and FQNEAQ. This CDR3 contains 13 residues. Trimming pared 3 bases from V and 6 bases from J, leaving 11 bases between. For the CDR3, the DNA is TGTGCCAGCAGCTTTTCCGGCCCGCCTGAAGCTTTCTTT. Translated: CASSFSGPPEAFF.

The rearrangement uses TRBV5-4 and TRBJ1-1, with a tentative D call TRBD1 (6 bases). The CDR3 runs 15 residues. V was shortened by 3 bases and J by 3 bases, with 15 bases between the two germline ends. CDR1 SGHNT and CDR2 YYREEE come from the germline V gene (reference sequence). The CDR3 DNA follows: TGTGCCAGCAGCTCGCCGCGGGGGGCCGACACTGAAGCTTTCTTT. As protein: CASSSPRGADTEAFF. Complete variable domain (other parts from reference TRBV5-4 and TRBJ1-1): ETGVTQSPTHLIKTRGQQVTLRCSSQSGHNTVSWYQQALGQGPQFIFQYYREEENGRGNFPPRFSGLQFPNYSSELNVNALELDDSALYLCASSSPRGADTEAFFGQGTRLTVV.

V gene TRBV27 combines with J gene TRBJ2-2; 9 bases agree with TRBD2. CDR3 size: 15 residues. The trim removed 5 bases at V and 6 bases at J, leaving 7 bases unmatched. CDR1 and CDR2 (germline): MNHEY, SMNVEV (reference sequence). The CDR3 reads CASSLRAGGPGELFF. CDR3 DNA sequence: TGTGCCAGCAGTCTACGGGCGGGGGGGCCCGGGGAGCTGTTTTTT.

As concerns this clone: The sample has other DNA sequences that encode this CDR3 too. V and J are TRBV10-3 and TRBJ2-7; TRBD1 matches at 8 bases. The CDR3 is 13 amino acids. V lost 3 bases, J lost 6 bases, and 4 bases stayed unmatched. Germline V gene data show CDR1 as ENHRY and CDR2 as SYGVKD. The CDR3 region is CAISDRGLGEQYF. CDR3 bases: TGTGCCATCAGTGACAGGGGGCTAGGCGAGCAGTACTTC.

This chain links TRBV10-3 with TRBJ1-3, with unresolved D. The germline V gene encodes CDR1 ENHRY and CDR2 SYGVKD. Trimming took off 3 bases at V and 0 bases at J, with 6 bases between the two ends. This CDR3 spans 14 amino acids. CDR3: CAISDTHSGNTIYF. CDR3 DNA sequence: TGTGCCATCAGTGACACCCACTCTGGAAACACCATATATTTT.

The chain recombines TRBV6-1 with TRBJ2-1, with TRBD2 matching over 8 bases. Germline loops: CDR1 MNHNS, CDR2 SASEGT. CDR3 size: 15 residues. V shed 5 bases and J 7 bases; nucleotides not matched to a gene: 10. The CDR3 sequence is CASSFSGGSGNEQFF. The CDR3, as DNA: TGTGCCAGCAGTTTCAGCGGGGGATCTGGTAATGAGCAGTTCTTC.

The J gene is TRBJ2-1, the V gene TRBV20-1; D remains unclear. V lost 6 bases to trimming and J lost 9 bases, with 9 bases between them. The CDR3 is 10 residues long. Germline-derived CDR1 and CDR2 are DFQATT and SNEGSKA (reference sequence). In DNA, the CDR3 is TGCAGTGCGGGGTGGCGTGAGCAGTTCTTC. This sequence encodes CSAGWREQFF.

V is TRBV15 and J is TRBJ2-5; perhaps TRBD2 as D (5 bases). V was trimmed by 0 bases and J by 3 bases, leaving 17 bases between them. Germline V CDR1 and CDR2: LNHNV, YYDKDF (reference sequence). The length of the CDR3 is 17 residues. The CDR3 bases are TGTGCCACCAGCAGAGATCTGCTAGCAGAGGATAAAGAGACCCAGTACTTC. Translation: CATSRDLLAEDKETQYF.

The V call is TRBV6-5, the J call TRBJ1-5; D uncertain. Germline loops: CDR1 MNHEY, CDR2 SVGAGI. The V end was cut by 6 bases, the J end by 5 bases, with 14 bases between. CDR3 length equals 14 residues. This CDR3 reads CASRGFGVHQPQHF. CDR3 in DNA: TGTGCCAGCAGGGGTTTCGGGGTGCATCAGCCCCAGCATTTT.

The V and J genes are TRBV5-5 and TRBJ2-5, with D perhaps matching TRBD1 (6 bases). This CDR3 is built from 15 residues. In germline, CDR1 is SGHKS, CDR2 YYEKEE (reference sequence). V was clipped by 1 base and J by 2 bases, with 12 bases between them. CDR3 protein: CASSLTAGVQETQYF. The CDR3, as DNA: TGTGCCAGCAGCTTGACCGCAGGGGTACAAGAGACCCAGTACTTC.

This sequence joins TRBV7-9 and TRBJ2-3, with 8 bases matching TRBD2. CDR3 length: 16 amino acids. The germline CDR1 and CDR2 sequences are SEHNR and FQNEAQ (reference sequence). With 4 bases clipped from V and 0 bases from J, the junction kept 6 bases outside the gene matches. CDR3 bases: TGTGCCAGCAGCTCCCCGGGGGGGATAAGCACAGATACGCAGTATTTT. Translated: CASSSPGGISTDTQYF.